This T cell receptor beta chain appears in the sequencing data of a study of chemoradiotherapy in HPV16-positive cancers. Trimming removed 6 bases from V and 15 bases from J, with 15 bases in between. This CDR3 contains 11 residues. Germline assignment: CDR1 SGHVS and CDR2 FQNEAQ. Measured with immunoSEQ multiplex PCR; TCRdb has only the in-frame clones, and not every one. The data show 7,500 to 10,000 clones, roughly 75% seen once. The chain links TRBV7-8 to TRBJ2-1; no clear D. Sequenced material: tumor tissue, taken from a patient who underwent chemoradiotherapy. This clonotype was sampled from a human donor with HPV-associated anogenital cancer. The chain's CDR3 is CASRETLLMFF. For the CDR3, the DNA is TGTGCCAGCAGGGAGACTCTTCTGATGTTCTTC.